This T cell receptor beta chain comes out of a study of blood T cell repertoires in COVID-19. Background on the study: Samples representing acute and convalescent COVID-19 were sourced from the United States, Italy and Spain. T cells, B-cell-depleted T cells, or PBMCs provided the cDNA or gDNA that served as material.

CDR3 length: 14 residues. V dropped 2 bases and J dropped 5 bases, with 12 bases sitting between them. CDR1 and CDR2 (germline): LGHDT, YNNKEL (reference sequence). The assay was immunoSEQ multiplex PCR, and TCRdb's table has in-frame clones only and misses some. The data show fewer than 200,000 clones, 65% to 90% seen once. The sequencing sample was made of peripheral blood. The clonotype comes from a human donor in a cohort sampled during active COVID-19. The chain joins TRBV3-1 (or the pseudogene TRBV3-2) to TRBJ1-1; the D is unclear. The chain's CDR3 is CASSQLGRGTEAFF. The CDR3 DNA reads as TGTGCCAGCAGCCAACTAGGGAGAGGTACTGAAGCTTTCTTT.